Presented here are 21 T cell receptor beta chains from one specimen sequenced in a study of blood T cell repertoires in COVID-19. Using immunoSEQ multiplex PCR, the repertoire was profiled, and TCRdb retains in-frame clones only, with some absent. Of under 200,000 clones in the sample, 80% to 85% were seen once. The sequenced material came from PBMCs or T cells enriched from blood (not recorded which). The receptors originated from a woman aged 60-75 years who had recovered from COVID-19.

V is TRBV21-1 and J is TRBJ2-1; no DNA check was done on the table's D call, TRBD2. TRBV21-1 is assigned pseudogene status. This CDR3 has 19 residues. Here the CDR3 DNA reads TGTGCCAGCAGCAAGGGTGAACTAGATGGGTGGCTCGGTTACAATGAGCAGTTCTTC. This encodes CASSKGELDGWLGYNEQFF.

This clone appeared a few times. This chain uses TRBV6-5 with TRBJ1-3, with D possibly matching TRBD1 (5 bases). Looked up from germline, CDR1 is MNHEY and CDR2 is SVGAGI. The V end was cut by 3 bases, the J end by 1 base, with 13 bases between. CDR3 length equals 16 residues. The CDR3 DNA reads TGTGCCAGCAGTTATATGAGGGGAGGGTCTGGAAACACCATATATTTT. The encoded protein is CASSYMRGGSGNTIYF.

The V gene is TRBV3-1 (or the pseudogene TRBV3-2), the J gene TRBJ2-5; 13 positions agree with TRBD2. V lost 4 bases to trimming and J lost 9 bases; unmatched junction nucleotides: 17. The length of the CDR3 is 18 residues. Germline assignment: CDR1 LGHDT and CDR2 YNNKEL (reference sequence). As DNA, the CDR3 is TGTGCCAGCAGCCTCGGACTAGCGGGAGTGTCCCCGGACTCGGCCCAGTACTTC. Translation gives CASSLGLAGVSPDSAQYF.

This chain connects TRBV29-1 to TRBJ2-7, with 11 bases lining up with TRBD1. With 4 bases clipped from V and 2 bases from J, the junction kept 10 bases outside the gene matches. The CDR3 runs 16 residues. Germline V CDR1 and CDR2: SQVTM, ANQGSEA. The CDR3 region has the DNA TGCAGCGTTGCCGGGACAGGGGGAGGTAGGACCTACGAGCAGTACTTC. Translation gives CSVAGTGGGRTYEQYF.

This clone was seen a handful of times. The V gene is TRBV5-4, the J gene TRBJ2-7; TRBD2 is a possible D gene (5 bases). The V and J ends lost 4 bases and 1 base respectively, with 9 bases between them. In germline, CDR1 is SGHNT, CDR2 YYREEE (reference sequence). The CDR3 is 13 amino acids. CDR3 sequence: CASSRSGSYEQYF. The CDR3 coding sequence is TGTGCCAGCAGCAGAAGCGGATCCTACGAGCAGTACTTC.

V and J are TRBV6-1 and TRBJ1-5, with D perhaps matching TRBD1 (5 bases). The CDR3 extends over 15 amino acids. Per germline, CDR1 MNHNS and CDR2 SASEGT. Between the trimmed V and J ends, which lost 3 bases and 6 bases, there was a span of 15 bases. The CDR3 reads CASSDPSTVGQPQHF. CDR3 nucleotide sequence: TGTGCCAGCAGTGACCCGTCGACAGTTGGTCAGCCCCAGCATTTT.

The chain combines TRBV6-1 with TRBJ1-4, with a weak D call TRBD1 (5 bases). Germline CDR1 MNHNS, CDR2 SASEGT. The CDR3 has 14 residues. V lost 2 bases to trimming and J lost 10 bases, with 14 bases between them. As DNA, the CDR3 is TGTGCCAGCAGTGAATGGGGCAGGGAGGGAAAACTGTTTTTT. It yields the protein CASSEWGREGKLFF.

The J gene is TRBJ1-4, the V gene TRBV2, with D hard to call. The CDR3 is made up of 12 amino acids. Looked up from germline, CDR1 is SNHLY and CDR2 is FYNNEI. V shed 7 bases and J shed 3 bases, with 6 bases lying between them. CDR3 protein: CASTGANEKLFF. The CDR3 region has the DNA TGTGCCAGCACCGGTGCTAATGAAAAACTGTTTTTT. The full variable domain, completed using reference TRBV2 and TRBJ1-4, is EPEVTQTPSHQVTQMGQEVILRCVPISNHLYFYWYRQILGQKVEFLVSFYNNEISEKSEIFDDQFSVERPDGSNFTLKIRSTKLEDSAMYFCASTGANEKLFFGSGTQLSVL.

The chain couples TRBV29-1 to TRBJ1-2, with a tentative D call TRBD1 (5 bases). This CDR3 region has 12 residues. Trimming removed 0 bases at V and 6 bases at J, with 8 bases between. Germline values: CDR1 SQVTM, CDR2 ANQGSEA. This CDR3 is CSVEDQGHGYTF. For the CDR3, the DNA is TGCAGCGTTGAAGATCAGGGCCATGGCTACACCTTC. Full variable domain (outside the CDR3, taken from reference TRBV29-1 and TRBJ1-2): SAVISQKPSRDICQRGTSLTIQCQVDSQVTMMFWYRQQPGQSLTLIATANQGSEATYESGFVIDKFPISRPNLTFSTLTVSNMSPEDSSIYLCSVEDQGHGYTFGSGTRLTVV.

V gene TRBV7-9 combines with J gene TRBJ1-3, with D unclear. Trimming took 8 bases from V and 3 from J, leaving 14 bases between them. The germline V gene has CDR1 SEHNR and CDR2 FQNEAQ (reference sequence). The CDR3 covers 14 residues. Written as DNA, the CDR3 is TGTGCCAGCTCACGTCCGGCGGGTGGAAACACCATATATTTT. It specifies CASSRPAGGNTIYF.

The chain employs TRBV2 and TRBJ1-2, with D perhaps TRBD1 (6 bases). Germline V gene data show CDR1 as SNHLY and CDR2 as FYNNEI. V lost 6 bases to trimming and J lost 7 bases, with 15 bases between them. The CDR3 extends over 13 amino acids. The CDR3 bases are TGTGCCAGCAGGTCAACAGGGACCGGTGGCTACACCTTC. This codes for CASRSTGTGGYTF.

V usage is TRBV12-3 or TRBV12-4 and J usage is TRBJ2-2; D is unresolved. CDR3 length: 13 residues. Trimming took off 10 bases at V and 1 base at J, with 10 bases between the two ends. The CDR3 DNA reads as TGTGCCACCCTACGATTGAACACCGGGGAGCTGTTTTTT. Encoded protein: CATLRLNTGELFF.

In this sample, this clone turned up a few times. DNA for the CDR3: TGTGCCAGCAGGGAATTAGGGGGCACCGGGGAGCTGTTTTTT. This translates into CASRELGGTGELFF. The gene calls are TRBV2 and TRBJ2-2; tentatively, D is TRBD1 (6 bases). The ends were cut back, 6 bases at V and 4 bases at J, with 12 bases in the middle. Germline V gene data show CDR1 as SNHLY and CDR2 as FYNNEI. The CDR3 has 14 amino acids.

The chain has TRBV2 and TRBJ1-4; no clear D gene. This CDR3 contains 14 residues. V lost 7 bases and J 0 bases, leaving 9 bases between the germline ends. Germline V gene lookup returns CDR1 SNHLY and CDR2 FYNNEI. The CDR3 loop reads CASITTATNEKLFF. The DNA for the CDR3 is TGTGCCAGCATTACGACTGCAACTAATGAAAAACTGTTTTTT. The full variable domain, rest sourced from reference TRBV2 and TRBJ1-4, is EPEVTQTPSHQVTQMGQEVILRCVPISNHLYFYWYRQILGQKVEFLVSFYNNEISEKSEIFDDQFSVERPDGSNFTLKIRSTKLEDSAMYFCASITTATNEKLFFGSGTQLSVL.

V usage is TRBV6-1 and J usage is TRBJ2-6; TRBD2 might be the D (6 bases). From germline, CDR1 is MNHNS and CDR2 SASEGT. This CDR3 has 16 residues. The V gene lost 1 base and the J gene lost 2 bases, with 9 bases spanning the gap. Here the CDR3 DNA reads TGTGCCAGCAGTGAAGTAGCGGCAGCTGGGGCCAACGTCCTGACTTTC. This translates into CASSEVAAAGANVLTF.

V is TRBV30 and J is TRBJ2-2, with TRBD1 matching 10 bases. V lost 3 bases, J lost 5 bases, and 12 bases stayed unmatched. Germline V gene data show CDR1 as GTSNPN and CDR2 as SVGIG (reference sequence). The CDR3 spans 17 residues. The CDR3 region has the DNA TGTGCCTGGAGACCTACACCGGGACAGGGGAGGACCGGGGAGCTGTTTTTT. Amino acids: CAWRPTPGQGRTGELFF.

The genes are TRBV19 and TRBJ1-1, with a tentative D call TRBD1 (5 bases). Germline V gene lookup returns CDR1 LNHDA and CDR2 SQIVND (reference sequence). This CDR3 has 14 residues. V was cut by 3 bases and J by 4 bases, with 12 bases left in between. This chain's CDR3 is CASSIGRASTEAFF. The CDR3 DNA follows: TGTGCCAGTAGTATCGGCAGGGCGAGCACTGAAGCTTTCTTT.

V is TRBV6-5 and J is TRBJ1-1; 7 positions agree with TRBD1. Germline CDR1 and CDR2: MNHEY and SVGAGI. Losses at the gene ends were 6 bases for V and 5 bases for J; bases not matched to a gene: 3. The CDR3 spans 12 residues. The CDR3: CASRRQGTEAFF. As DNA, the CDR3 is TGTGCCAGCAGGAGACAGGGTACTGAAGCTTTCTTT.

The rearrangement links TRBV28 to TRBJ1-1; D is perhaps TRBD1 (5 bases). Deletions cut 5 bases from V and 0 bases from J, with 19 bases between. The CDR3 totals 17 residues. Per germline, CDR1 MDHEN and CDR2 SYDVKM. This chain's CDR3 is CASSRTPPGGMNTEAFF. The CDR3 DNA follows: TGTGCCAGCAGTAGGACCCCGCCTGGGGGGATGAACACTGAAGCTTTCTTT.

The chain couples TRBV5-1 to TRBJ1-2, with a possible D match to TRBD1 (5 bases). Per germline, CDR1 SGHRS and CDR2 YFSETQ. This CDR3 has 15 residues. V shed 2 bases and J shed 1 base, with 12 bases lying between them. The CDR3 nucleotides are TGCGCCAGCAGCTTTGACAGCCCCTTTAACTATGGCTACACCTTC. Translating gives CASSFDSPFNYGYTF.

This clone was recorded a few times. The chain joins TRBV7-9 to TRBJ2-6, with a weak D call TRBD2 (6 bases). V was cut by 1 base and J by 3 bases, with 13 bases left in between. Germline values: CDR1 SEHNR, CDR2 FQNEAQ (reference sequence). The CDR3 runs to 17 residues. Here the CDR3 DNA reads TGTGCCAGCAGCTTAGGAATGGGGGGAAATGGGGCCAACGTCCTGACTTTC. This encodes CASSLGMGGNGANVLTF. The whole variable domain, filled in from reference TRBV7-9 and TRBJ2-6, reads DTGVSQNPRHKITKRGQNVTFRCDPISEHNRLYWYRQTLGQGPEFLTYFQNEAQLEKSRLLSDRFSAERPKGSFSTLEIQRTEQGDSAMYLCASSLGMGGNGANVLTFGAGSRLTVL.